This T cell receptor (beta chain) stems from a study of T-cell reconstitution after alpha-beta-depleted transplantation in children. The germline V gene encodes CDR1 DFQATT and CDR2 SNEGSKA (reference sequence). This CDR3 region has 14 residues. V gave up 2 bases and J gave up 4 bases; unmatched junction bases: 5. Study outcomes and limitations: When one year had passed after transplant, most T-cell counts and diversity came from newly produced T cells.

The TCRbeta library incorporated unique molecular identifiers. TCRdb re-derived calls from the PCR reads in MiXCR, one entry per CDR3 protein. The sample lists hundreds of thousands of distinct CDR3 sequences, around 9.1% occurring once. Points on this clonotype: The antigen is undetermined.

The chain joins TRBV20-1 to TRBJ1-5; TRBD1 agrees at 7 bases. Sequenced material: PBMCs, taken before TCRalphabeta/CD19-depleted stem cell transplant. The sequence came from a boy in the first two years of life with acute myeloid leukemia, due to receive a stem cell transplant. The CDR3 DNA follows: TGCAGTGCTAGATACAGGGGATCAAATCAGCCCCAGCATTTT. Translated, it gives CSARYRGSNQPQHF.